The next 17 T cell receptor beta chains were all read from a single sample in a study of post-analysis software for immune sequencing data. These receptors are not linked to any known antigen. TCR beta cDNA libraries included unique molecular identifiers. Each CDR3 protein gets one entry after TCRdb re-called the PCR reads with MiXCR. The sample lists hundreds of thousands of distinct CDR3 sequences; about a third were seen once. Notes on the study in general: Among five TRBV segments more frequent in patients than controls were TRBV5-6, TRBV5-1 and TRBV20-1.

Sequenced material: blood. These receptor sequences come from a girl under 18 with multiple sclerosis.

This sequence joins TRBV7-9 and TRBJ1-1, with 7 bases aligning to TRBD1. The CDR3 contains 14 residues. CDR1 is SEHNR and CDR2 is FQNEAQ in the germline V gene (reference sequence). J gave up 3 bases and V 5 bases, and 6 bases lay outside the gene matches. The CDR3 DNA is TGTGCCAGCAGCGCACAGGGGTTGGACACTGAAGCTTTCTTT. This gives the protein CASSAQGLDTEAFF.

The genes are TRBV27 and TRBJ2-7; D remains ambiguous. V dropped 2 bases and J dropped 3 bases, with 11 bases sitting between them. The length of the CDR3 is 14 residues. Germline assignment: CDR1 MNHEY and CDR2 SMNVEV (reference sequence). This CDR3 is CASSLKGAYYEQYF. The CDR3 region has the DNA TGTGCCAGCAGTTTAAAGGGCGCATACTACGAGCAGTACTTC.

This clonotype was seen many times. The rearrangement links TRBV6-6 to TRBJ2-7; possibly TRBD1 for D (5 bases). This CDR3 has 15 residues. Germline V gene data show CDR1 as MNHNY and CDR2 as SVGAGI (reference sequence). Trimming stripped 6 bases from V and 4 bases from J, with 19 bases between. The CDR3 protein is CASREQASPPYEQYF. The CDR3 nucleotides read TGTGCCAGCAGGGAACAGGCGTCGCCGCCTTACGAGCAGTACTTC.

The V call is TRBV20-1, the J call TRBJ1-1, with 9 bases fitting TRBD1. The J segment lost 6 bases and the V segment lost 5 bases, leaving 10 bases of the junction unmatched. Germline values: CDR1 DFQATT, CDR2 SNEGSKA (reference sequence). The CDR3 consists of 14 residues. CDR3 residues: CSARRTGVYPEAFF. The CDR3 DNA reads as TGCAGTGCTCGACGGACAGGGGTCTACCCTGAAGCTTTCTTT.

The chain is built from TRBV11-2 and TRBJ2-2; D is undetermined. The CDR3 runs to 14 residues. Germline CDR1 is SGHAT and CDR2 is FQNNGV. The V and J ends lost 5 bases and 3 bases respectively, with 10 bases between them. CDR3 nucleotides: TGTGCCAGCAGCGGTCAGCCGGACACCGGGGAGCTGTTTTTT. This codes for CASSGQPDTGELFF.

In its sample, this clonotype was seen once. The V call is TRBV10-3, the J call TRBJ2-3, with D possibly called TRBD1 or TRBD2 (6 bases each). Germline CDR1 ENHRY, CDR2 SYGVKD. The CDR3 extends over 15 amino acids. The germline V and J ends were trimmed by 10 bases and 0 bases, with 17 bases remaining between them. CDR3 nucleotide sequence: TGTGCCACCGGTGTAACGGGGGCTAGCACAGATACGCAGTATTTT. Amino acid sequence: CATGVTGASTDTQYF.

This sequence joins TRBV4-3 and TRBJ2-7, with 7 bases aligning to TRBD2. The end of the DNA fits TRBJ2-4 better, so the J call may be wrong. The CDR3 is 15 amino acids. CDR1 is LGHNA and CDR2 is YSLEER in the germline V gene. The CDR3 DNA follows: TGCGCCAGCAGCCAAGATGGGGGGGGCAAAAACATTCAGTACTTC. Translation gives CASSQDGGGKNIQYF.

V gene TRBV27 combines with J gene TRBJ2-2; D may be TRBD2 (5 bases). Trimming took off 7 bases at V and 6 bases at J, with 12 bases between the two ends. The germline gives CDR1 MNHEY, CDR2 SMNVEV (reference sequence). This CDR3 has 13 amino acids. The CDR3: CASTLLGSGELFF. As DNA, the CDR3 is TGTGCCAGCACCCTACTAGGGTCCGGGGAGCTGTTTTTT.

The V gene is TRBV10-3, the J gene TRBJ1-5; D unresolved. The V gene's germline CDR1 is ENHRY and CDR2 SYGVKD. V lost 0 bases and J lost 2, with 8 bases in between. This CDR3 contains 15 residues. The CDR3 bases are TGTGCCATCAGTGAGTCGGGGTCCGGCAATCAGCCCCAGCATTTT. Translation: CAISESGSGNQPQHF.

In its sample, this clonotype was seen a few times. The chain links TRBV5-5 to TRBJ2-4; no definite D call. V gave up 0 bases and J gave up 9 bases, with 7 bases separating them. CDR1 is SGHKS, CDR2 YYEKEE, per germline (reference sequence). CDR3 size: 12 residues. In nucleotides, the CDR3 is TGTGCCAGCAGCTTGGTAGTGGGCATTCAGTACTTC. Protein product: CASSLVVGIQYF.

The rearrangement joins TRBV5-1 to TRBJ2-5, with D uncertain. Deletions cut 2 bases from V and 5 bases from J, with 7 bases between. There are 12 residues in the CDR3. Germline loops: CDR1 SGHRS, CDR2 YFSETQ. The CDR3 DNA sequence: TGCGCCAGCAGCTTAACTTCCGAGACCCAGTACTTC. Its translation: CASSLTSETQYF.

This chain connects TRBV12-3 or TRBV12-4 to TRBJ2-7; 7 positions match TRBD2. CDR3 length: 13 residues. With V trimmed by 6 bases and J by 5 bases, 7 bases remained unmatched. CDR3 region: CASRLAGVNEQYF. CDR3 nucleotide sequence: TGTGCCAGCAGACTGGCGGGGGTGAACGAGCAGTACTTC.

The chain employs TRBV29-1 and TRBJ2-7, with D possibly matching TRBD2 (7 bases). The DNA end is more similar to TRBJ2-5, so the J call may be wrong. This CDR3 is 14 amino acids long. The germline V gene has CDR1 SQVTM and CDR2 ANQGSEA. The CDR3 loop reads CSVEGAGAWGTQYF. The CDR3 nucleotides read TGCAGCGTTGAAGGTGCGGGGGCCTGGGGGACCCAGTACTTC.

The genes are TRBV6-5 and TRBJ1-2, with a possible D match to TRBD1 (5 bases). Trimming removed 6 bases from V and 8 bases from J, with 16 bases in between. The CDR3 is 13 residues long. The germline gives CDR1 MNHEY, CDR2 SVGAGI. CDR3 loop: CASSKDRTGGYTF. In DNA, the CDR3 is TGTGCCAGCAGCAAAGACAGAACCGGCGGCTACACCTTC.

On this clonotype: Sequence at one end of the junction differs from germline and may be a read error. The chain uses TRBV7-9 and TRBJ2-5; D assignment may be TRBD1 or TRBD2 (5 bases each). CDR3 length equals 14 residues. Germline values: CDR1 SEHNR, CDR2 FQNEAQ (reference sequence). As DNA, the CDR3 is TGTACCAGCAGCCTCCCGGGGCACCAAGAGACCCAGTACTTC. Translation: CTSSLPGHQETQYF.

About this clonotype: At one end, the junction sequence differs from germline, possibly due to a read error. The gene calls are TRBV7-3 and TRBJ2-7; tentatively, D is TRBD2 (7 bases). The length of the CDR3 is 15 residues. Germline V gives CDR1 SGHTA, CDR2 FQGTGA. CDR3: CASSPGTGGSCEQYF. CDR3 sequence (DNA): TGTGCCAGCAGCCCTGGGACGGGGGGCTCCTGCGAGCAGTACTTC.

Turning to this clonotype: With a much larger clone just one base away, this may be a read error. The CDR3 sequence is CTSSQVPVGGAPYEQYF. The CDR3, as DNA: TGTACCAGCAGCCAAGTTCCTGTAGGAGGGGCACCCTACGAGCAGTACTTC. V usage is TRBV4-2 and J usage is TRBJ2-4, with a tentative D call TRBD2 (6 bases). The last part of the DNA fits TRBJ2-7 better; the J call may be wrong. CDR1 LGHNA and CDR2 YNFKEQ come from the germline V gene. The CDR3 spans 17 residues.